This T cell receptor (beta chain) comes out of a study of control samples from healthy donors and cancer patients. Clones were sequenced by immunoSEQ multiplex PCR, and TCRdb holds only the in-frame ones, with some missing. The sample holds about 100,000 clones, about 85% seen once. Germline CDR1 and CDR2: MNHEY and SMNVEV (reference sequence). Between the trimmed V and J ends, which lost 2 bases and 5 bases, there was a span of 7 bases. The length of the CDR3 is 13 residues. This sequence was found in a young man in good health. The chain links TRBV27 to TRBJ2-1; D is perhaps TRBD2 (5 bases). The sample was blood. CDR3 nucleotide sequence: TGTGCCAGCAGTTTAAGCGGTAACAATGAGCAGTTCTTC. This sequence encodes CASSLSGNNEQFF.